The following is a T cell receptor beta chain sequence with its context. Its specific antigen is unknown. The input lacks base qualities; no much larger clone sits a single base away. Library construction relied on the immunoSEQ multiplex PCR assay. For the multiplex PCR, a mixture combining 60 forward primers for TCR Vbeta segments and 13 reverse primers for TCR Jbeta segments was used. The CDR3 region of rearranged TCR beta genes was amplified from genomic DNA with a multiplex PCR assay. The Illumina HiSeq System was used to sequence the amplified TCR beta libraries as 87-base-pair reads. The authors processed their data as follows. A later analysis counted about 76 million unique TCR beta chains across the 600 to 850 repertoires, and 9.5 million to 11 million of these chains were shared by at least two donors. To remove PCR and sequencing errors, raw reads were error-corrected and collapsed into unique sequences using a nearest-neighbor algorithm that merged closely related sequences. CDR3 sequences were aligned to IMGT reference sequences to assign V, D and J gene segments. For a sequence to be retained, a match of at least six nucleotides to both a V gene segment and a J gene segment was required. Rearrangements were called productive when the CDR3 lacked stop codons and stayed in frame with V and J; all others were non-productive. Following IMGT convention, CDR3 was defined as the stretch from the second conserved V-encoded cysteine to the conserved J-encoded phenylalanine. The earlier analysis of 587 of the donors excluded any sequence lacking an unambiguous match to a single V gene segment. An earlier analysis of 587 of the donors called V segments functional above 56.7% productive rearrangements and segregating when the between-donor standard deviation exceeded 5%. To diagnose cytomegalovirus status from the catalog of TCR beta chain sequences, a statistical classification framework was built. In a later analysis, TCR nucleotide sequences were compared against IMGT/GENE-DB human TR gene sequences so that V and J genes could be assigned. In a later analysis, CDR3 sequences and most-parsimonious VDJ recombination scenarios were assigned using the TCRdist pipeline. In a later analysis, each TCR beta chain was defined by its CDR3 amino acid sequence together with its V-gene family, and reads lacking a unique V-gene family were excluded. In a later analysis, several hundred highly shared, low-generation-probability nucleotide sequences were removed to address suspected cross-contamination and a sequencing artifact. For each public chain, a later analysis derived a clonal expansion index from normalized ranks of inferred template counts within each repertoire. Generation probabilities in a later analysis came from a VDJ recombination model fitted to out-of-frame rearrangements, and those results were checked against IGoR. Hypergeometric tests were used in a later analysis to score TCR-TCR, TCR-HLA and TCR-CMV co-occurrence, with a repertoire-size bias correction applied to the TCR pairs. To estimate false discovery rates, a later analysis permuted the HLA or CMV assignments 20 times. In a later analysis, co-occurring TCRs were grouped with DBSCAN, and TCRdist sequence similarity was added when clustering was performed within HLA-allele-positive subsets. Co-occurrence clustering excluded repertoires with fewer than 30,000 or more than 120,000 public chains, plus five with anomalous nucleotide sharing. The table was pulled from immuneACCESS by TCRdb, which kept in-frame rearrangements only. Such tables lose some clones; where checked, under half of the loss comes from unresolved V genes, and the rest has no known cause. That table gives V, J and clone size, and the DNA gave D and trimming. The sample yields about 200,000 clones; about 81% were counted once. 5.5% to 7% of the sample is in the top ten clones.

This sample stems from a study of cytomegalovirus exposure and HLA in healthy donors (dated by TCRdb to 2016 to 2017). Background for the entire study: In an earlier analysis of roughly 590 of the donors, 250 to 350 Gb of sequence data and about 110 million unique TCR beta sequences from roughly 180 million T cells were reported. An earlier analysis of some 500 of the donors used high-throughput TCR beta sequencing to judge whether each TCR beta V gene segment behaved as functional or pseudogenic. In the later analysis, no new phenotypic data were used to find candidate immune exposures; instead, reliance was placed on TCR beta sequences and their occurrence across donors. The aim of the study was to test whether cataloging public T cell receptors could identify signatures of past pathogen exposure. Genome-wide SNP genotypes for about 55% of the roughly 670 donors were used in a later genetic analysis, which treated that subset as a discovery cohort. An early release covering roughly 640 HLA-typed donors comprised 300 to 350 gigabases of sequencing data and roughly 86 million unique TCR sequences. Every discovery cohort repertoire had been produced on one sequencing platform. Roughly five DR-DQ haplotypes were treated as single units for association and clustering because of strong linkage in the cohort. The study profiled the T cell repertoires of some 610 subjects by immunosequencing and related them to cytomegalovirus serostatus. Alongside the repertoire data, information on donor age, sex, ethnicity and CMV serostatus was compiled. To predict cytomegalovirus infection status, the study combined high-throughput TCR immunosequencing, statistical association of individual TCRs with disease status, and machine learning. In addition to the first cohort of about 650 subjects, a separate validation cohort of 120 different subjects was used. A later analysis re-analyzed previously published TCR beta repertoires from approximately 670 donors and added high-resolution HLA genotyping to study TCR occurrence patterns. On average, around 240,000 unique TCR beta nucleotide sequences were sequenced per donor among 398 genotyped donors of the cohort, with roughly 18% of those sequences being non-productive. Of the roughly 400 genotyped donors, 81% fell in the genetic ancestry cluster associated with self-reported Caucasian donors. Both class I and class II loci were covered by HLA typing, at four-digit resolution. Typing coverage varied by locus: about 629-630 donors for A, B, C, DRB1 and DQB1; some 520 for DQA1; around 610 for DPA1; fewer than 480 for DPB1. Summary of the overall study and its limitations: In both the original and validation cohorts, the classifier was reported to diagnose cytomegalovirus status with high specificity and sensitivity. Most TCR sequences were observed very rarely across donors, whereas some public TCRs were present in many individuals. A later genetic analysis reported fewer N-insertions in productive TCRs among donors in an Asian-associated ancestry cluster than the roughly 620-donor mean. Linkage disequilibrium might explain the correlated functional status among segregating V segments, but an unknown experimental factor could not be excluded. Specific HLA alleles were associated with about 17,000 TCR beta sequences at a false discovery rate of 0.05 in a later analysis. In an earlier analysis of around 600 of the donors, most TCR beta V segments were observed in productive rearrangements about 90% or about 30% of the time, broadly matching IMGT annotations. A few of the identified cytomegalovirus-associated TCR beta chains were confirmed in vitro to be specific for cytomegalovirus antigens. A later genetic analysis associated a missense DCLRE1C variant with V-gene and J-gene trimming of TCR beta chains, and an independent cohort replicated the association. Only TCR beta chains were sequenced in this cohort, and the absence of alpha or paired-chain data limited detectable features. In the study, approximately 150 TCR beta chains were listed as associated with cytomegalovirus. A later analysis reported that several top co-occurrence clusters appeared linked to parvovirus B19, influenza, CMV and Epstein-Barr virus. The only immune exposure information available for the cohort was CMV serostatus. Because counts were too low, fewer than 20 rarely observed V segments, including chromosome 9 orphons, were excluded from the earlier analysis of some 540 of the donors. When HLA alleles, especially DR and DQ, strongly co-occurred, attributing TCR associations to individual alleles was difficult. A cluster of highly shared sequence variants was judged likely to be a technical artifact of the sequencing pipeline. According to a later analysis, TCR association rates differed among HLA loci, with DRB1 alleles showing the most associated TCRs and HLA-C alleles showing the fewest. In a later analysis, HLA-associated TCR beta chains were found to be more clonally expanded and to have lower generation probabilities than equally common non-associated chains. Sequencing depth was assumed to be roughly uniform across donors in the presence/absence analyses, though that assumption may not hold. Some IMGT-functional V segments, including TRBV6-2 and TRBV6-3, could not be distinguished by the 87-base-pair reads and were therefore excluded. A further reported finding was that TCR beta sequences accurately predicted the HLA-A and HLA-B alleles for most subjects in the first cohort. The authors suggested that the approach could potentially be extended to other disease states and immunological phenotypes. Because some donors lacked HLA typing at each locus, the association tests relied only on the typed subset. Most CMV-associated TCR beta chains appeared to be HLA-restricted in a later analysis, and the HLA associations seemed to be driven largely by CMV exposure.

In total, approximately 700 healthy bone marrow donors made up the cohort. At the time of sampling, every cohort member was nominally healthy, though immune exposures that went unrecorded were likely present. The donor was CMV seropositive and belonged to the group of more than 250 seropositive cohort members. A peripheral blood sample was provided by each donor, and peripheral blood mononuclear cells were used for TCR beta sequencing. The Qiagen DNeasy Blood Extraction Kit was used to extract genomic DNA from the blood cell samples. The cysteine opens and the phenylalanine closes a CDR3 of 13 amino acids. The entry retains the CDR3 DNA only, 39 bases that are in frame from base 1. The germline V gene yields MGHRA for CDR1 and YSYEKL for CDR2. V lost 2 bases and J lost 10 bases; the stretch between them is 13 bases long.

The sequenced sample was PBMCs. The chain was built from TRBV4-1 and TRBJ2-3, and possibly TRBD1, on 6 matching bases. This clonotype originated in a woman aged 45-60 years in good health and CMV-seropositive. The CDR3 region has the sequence CASSQWGPGAQYF. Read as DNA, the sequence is TGCGCCAGCAGCCAATGGGGCCCAGGGGCGCAGTATTTT.